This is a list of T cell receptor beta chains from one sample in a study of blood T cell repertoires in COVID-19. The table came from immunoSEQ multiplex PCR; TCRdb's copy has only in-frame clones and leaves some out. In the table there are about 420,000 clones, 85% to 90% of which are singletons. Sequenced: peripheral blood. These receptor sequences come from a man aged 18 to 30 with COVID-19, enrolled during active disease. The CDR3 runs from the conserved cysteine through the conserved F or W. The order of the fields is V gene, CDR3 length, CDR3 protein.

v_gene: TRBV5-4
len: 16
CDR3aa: CASSGRDRGRDYGYTF

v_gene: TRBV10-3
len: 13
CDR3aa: CAISAADSYEQYF

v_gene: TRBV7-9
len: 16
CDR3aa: CASSLDSTGKLTEAFF

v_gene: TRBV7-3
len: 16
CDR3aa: CASSPGGSGRIHEQFF

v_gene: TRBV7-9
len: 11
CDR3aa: CASSSHFHYTF

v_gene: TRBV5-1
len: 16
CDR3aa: CASSLGGLARTDTQYF

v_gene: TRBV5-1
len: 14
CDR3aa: CASSLAGTTETQYF

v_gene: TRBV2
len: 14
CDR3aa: CASSARLGNQPQHF

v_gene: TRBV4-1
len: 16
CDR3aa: CASSLRTGTGVVEQYF

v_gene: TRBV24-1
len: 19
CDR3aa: CATSDLWWGRGATNEKLFF

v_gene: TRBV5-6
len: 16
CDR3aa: CASSFLGQSLTDTQYF

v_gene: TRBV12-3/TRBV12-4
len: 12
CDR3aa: CASRRGLDEAFF

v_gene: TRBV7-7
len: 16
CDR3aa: CASSPVRAGGTGELFF

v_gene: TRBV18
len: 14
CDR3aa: CASSPPLGAGEQFF

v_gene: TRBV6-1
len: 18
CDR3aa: CASSEVGLAGVITDTQYF

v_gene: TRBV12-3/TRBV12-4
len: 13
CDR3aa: CASRDSAYSPLHF

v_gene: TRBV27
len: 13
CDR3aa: CASSLGQHYEQYF

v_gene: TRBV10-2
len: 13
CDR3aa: CASRQGGADGYTF

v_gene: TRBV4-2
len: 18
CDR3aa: CASSALLAGGLVTGELFF

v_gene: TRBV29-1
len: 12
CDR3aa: CSVDRSNYGYTF

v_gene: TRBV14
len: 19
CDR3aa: CASSQGARLAGDSHNEQFF

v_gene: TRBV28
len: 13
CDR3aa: CASSFLTGNEQYF

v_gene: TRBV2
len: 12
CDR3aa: CASRDRYQPQHF

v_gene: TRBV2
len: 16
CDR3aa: CASSERRVSRWSPLHF

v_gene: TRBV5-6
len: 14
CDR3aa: CASSWWTRGSPLHF

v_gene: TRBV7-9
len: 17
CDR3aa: CASSNRTGGSWVEKLFF

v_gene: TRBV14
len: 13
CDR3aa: CASRGQGSDTQYF

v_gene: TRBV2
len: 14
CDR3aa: CASSGGQGNYGYTF

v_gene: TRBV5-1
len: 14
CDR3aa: CASSLGQINEKLFF

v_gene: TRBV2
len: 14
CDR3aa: CASSPQGVGYGYTF

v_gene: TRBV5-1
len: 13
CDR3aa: CASSPDGLYGYTF

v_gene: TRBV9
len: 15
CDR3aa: CASSVDPAGGGEQYF

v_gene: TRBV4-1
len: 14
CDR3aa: CASSQPGDNSPLHF

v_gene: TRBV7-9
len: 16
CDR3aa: CASSLEGRSSTDTQYF

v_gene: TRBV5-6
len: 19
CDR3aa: CASSLLSTGGTGGYYGYTF

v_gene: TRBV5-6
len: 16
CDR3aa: CASCPRPGTGKETQYF

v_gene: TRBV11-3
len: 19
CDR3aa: CASSTVLAEKRAFVDTQYF

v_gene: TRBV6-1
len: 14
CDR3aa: CASSEAGGDSPLHF

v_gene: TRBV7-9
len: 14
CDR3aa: CASSFGQGSTEAFF

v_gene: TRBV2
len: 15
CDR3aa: CASKILAGPTDTQYF

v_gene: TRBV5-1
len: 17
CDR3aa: CASSQTTSGRATGELFF

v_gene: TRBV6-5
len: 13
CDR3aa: CASSYVSGYEQYF

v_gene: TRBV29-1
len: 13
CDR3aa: CSASDRAGYEQYF

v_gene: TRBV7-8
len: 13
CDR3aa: CASSFDRVGGYTF

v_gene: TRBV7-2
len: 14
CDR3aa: CASSPRRPSYEQYF

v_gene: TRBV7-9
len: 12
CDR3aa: CASSSEDREAFF

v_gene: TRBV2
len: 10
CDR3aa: CASSLETQYF